A single sample gave rise to the 14 T cell receptor beta chains below, sequenced in a study of STAT5B mutations in CD4+ large granular lymphocyte leukemia (dated by TCRdb to between 2021 and 2024). Libraries were prepared through the immunoSEQ multiplex PCR assay. The source is immuneACCESS, and TCRdb retained only in-frame sequences with V and J called. Part of the clones is not carried over; for the studies checked, unresolved V genes explain less than half of this, and the remainder is unexplained. The sample profile shows under 35,000 clones; 74% of them were found once. The top ten hold 0.29% of the sample. The sample consisted of CD4+ T cells from blood buffy coats. The receptors were gathered from a human donor in good health.

The chain has TRBV11-3 and TRBJ2-3; no definite D call. Germline CDR1 is SGHNT and CDR2 is YENEEA. Deletions cut 3 bases from V and 2 bases from J, with 12 bases between. The CDR3 is made up of 15 amino acids. The CDR3 sequence is CASSLGPWATDTQYF. CDR3 bases: TGTGCCAGCAGCTTGGGTCCCTGGGCCACAGATACGCAGTATTTT.

This clone was seen only a few times. The chain couples TRBV4-2 to TRBJ1-1, with D unresolved. CDR3 size: 14 residues. Germline loops: CDR1 LGHNA, CDR2 YNFKEQ. Deletions cut 5 bases from V and 1 base from J, with 11 bases between. Here the CDR3 DNA reads TGTGCCAGCAGCGCCCAACTCAGGAACACTGAAGCTTTCTTT. Its protein product is CASSAQLRNTEAFF.

The rearrangement uses TRBV4-1 and TRBJ1-6; 8 bases are a match to TRBD1. Germline V lookup: CDR1 MGHRA, CDR2 YSYEKL. Losses at the gene ends were 4 bases for V and 7 bases for J; bases not matched to a gene: 9. The CDR3 runs to 16 residues. The CDR3 loop reads CASSRNLDRGNSPLHF. The CDR3 bases are TGCGCCAGCAGCCGAAACCTCGACAGGGGCAATTCACCCCTCCACTTT.

The chain employs TRBV6-5 and TRBJ2-3; D unresolved. The V and J ends lost 4 bases and 4 bases respectively, with 6 bases between them. Germline V gene sequence: CDR1 MNHEY, CDR2 SVGAGI. The CDR3 consists of 12 residues. The CDR3 loop is CASSSPADTQYF. Written as DNA, the CDR3 is TGTGCCAGCAGTTCGCCTGCAGATACGCAGTATTTT.

Here the CDR3 DNA reads TGCAGCGTTGGCTCTAACTATGGCTACACCTTC. Translated, it gives CSVGSNYGYTF. This chain joins TRBV29-1 and TRBJ1-2; no clear D gene. This CDR3 contains 11 residues. Per germline, CDR1 SQVTM and CDR2 ANQGSEA. V lost 4 bases and J lost 0, with 3 bases in between.

The chain employs TRBV4-2 and TRBJ1-3; tentative D call: TRBD1 (5 bases). The CDR3 covers 14 residues. Germline loops: CDR1 LGHNA, CDR2 YNFKEQ. Trimming cost V 3 bases and J 1 base, with 7 bases left between them. CDR3 DNA sequence: TGTGCCAGCAGCCAGGCAGGGTCTGGAAACACCATATATTTT. Amino acids: CASSQAGSGNTIYF.

In this sample, this clone turned up once. V usage is TRBV7-2 and J usage is TRBJ2-5; D may match TRBD1 or TRBD2 (5 bases each). Germline V gene lookup returns CDR1 SGHTA and CDR2 FQGNSA. This CDR3 comprises 13 residues. V lost 5 bases, J lost 5 bases, and 12 bases lay in between. The CDR3 nucleotides are TGTGCCAGCAGCCCCCCTTGGGACGAGACCCAGTACTTC. Protein product: CASSPPWDETQYF. Full variable domain (missing parts from reference TRBV7-2 and TRBJ2-5): GAGVSQSPSNKVTEKGKDVELRCDPISGHTALYWYRQSLGQGLEFLIYFQGNSAPDKSGLPSDRFSAERTGGSVSTLTIQRTQQEDSAVYLCASSPPWDETQYFGPGTRLLVL.

V gene TRBV2 combines with J gene TRBJ1-1; no clear D gene. The CDR3 sequence is 13 residues long. Germline V gene sequence: CDR1 SNHLY, CDR2 FYNNEI. Trimming took off 5 bases at V and 1 base at J, with 8 bases between the two ends. CDR3 nucleotide sequence: TGTGCCAGCAGTTGGGGTGGGAACACTGAAGCTTTCTTT. Translation: CASSWGGNTEAFF.

A few counts support this clone. The chain links TRBV29-1 to TRBJ2-3; 8 bases align to TRBD2. V lost 5 bases to trimming and J lost 0 bases; unmatched junction nucleotides: 16. The length of the CDR3 is 18 residues. From germline, CDR1 is SQVTM and CDR2 ANQGSEA. For the CDR3, the DNA is TGCAGCGTTTCGACTAGCGCCCACACGACCTCTAGCACAGATACGCAGTATTTT. It codes for CSVSTSAHTTSSTDTQYF.

The gene calls are TRBV7-9 and TRBJ2-5, with 7 bases fitting TRBD1. The germline CDR1 and CDR2 sequences are SEHNR and FQNEAQ (reference sequence). Trimming removed 5 bases from V and 4 bases from J; junction bases left unmatched: 10. The CDR3 has 15 residues. The CDR3 sequence: CASSGGQYRSETQYF. CDR3 coding DNA: TGTGCCAGCAGCGGGGGACAGTATCGGTCAGAGACCCAGTACTTC.

As DNA, the CDR3 is TGTGCCAGCAGCTTGAGAGGGGTAACCGGGGAGCTGTTTTTT. Amino acid sequence: CASSLRGVTGELFF. The chain has TRBV5-5 and TRBJ2-2; possibly TRBD1 or TRBD2 for D (5 bases each). The germline CDR1 and CDR2 sequences are SGHKS and YYEKEE (reference sequence). The ends were cut back, 1 base at V and 5 bases at J, with 9 bases in the middle. The CDR3 spans 14 residues.

J is TRBJ1-2 and V is TRBV10-3; weak D call: TRBD1 (5 bases). V was cut by 0 bases and J by 1 base, with 9 bases left in between. Germline assignment: CDR1 ENHRY and CDR2 SYGVKD. CDR3 length equals 15 residues. The CDR3 sequence: CAISESGGNNYGYTF. CDR3 bases: TGTGCCATCAGTGAGTCGGGGGGGAATAACTATGGCTACACCTTC.

The chain joins TRBV5-1 to TRBJ2-5, with D perhaps matching TRBD2 (6 bases). This CDR3 has 15 residues. V was trimmed by 0 bases and J by 2 bases, leaving 11 bases between them. The V gene's germline CDR1 is SGHRS and CDR2 YFSETQ. The CDR3 nucleotides read TGCGCCAGCAGCTTGGTATTAGCGGTTCAAGAGACCCAGTACTTC. Its protein product is CASSLVLAVQETQYF.

V is TRBV19 and J is TRBJ2-1; D gene unclear. Trimming removed 4 bases from V and 4 bases from J, with 17 bases in between. Per germline, CDR1 LNHDA and CDR2 SQIVND (reference sequence). CDR3 length: 16 amino acids. The CDR3 DNA follows: TGTGCCAGTAGTAGGCCTGAGGCAGGAAGGTACAATGAGCAGTTCTTC. It codes for CASSRPEAGRYNEQFF.